A single T cell receptor beta chain is shown here with its context. The germline CDR1 and CDR2 sequences are LNHDA and SQIVND (reference sequence). The CDR3 is 13 amino acids. The ends were cut back, 3 bases at V and 6 bases at J, with 11 bases in the middle. In the original analysis: From reference gene primer amplification, estimates of nucleated cell counts were derived. Here immunoSEQ multiplex PCR was the method, and the copy in TCRdb shows in-frame clones only, minus some. The DNA gave D and trimming, while V, J and clone size come from that table. Found here are 100,000 to 150,000 clones, roughly three quarters of them singletons; the top ten hold approximately 35%. This entry is derived from a study of blood T cell repertoires in COVID-19. Study details: From the United States, Italy and Spain came samples of acute and convalescent COVID-19. In each case, the material was cDNA or gDNA derived from T cells, B-cell-depleted T cells, or PBMCs.

The rearrangement uses TRBV19 and TRBJ1-1; D gene ambiguous. Sample: peripheral blood. This receptor was obtained from a man between 40 and 49 years old with active or convalescent COVID-19. In nucleotides, the CDR3 is TGTGCCAGTAGTATCGTGGGGAGGGCTGAAGCTTTCTTT. Its protein is CASSIVGRAEAFF.